Following are 2 T cell receptor beta chains from one sample sequenced in a study of shared clonotypes between healthy human individuals. Libraries were prepared by immunoSEQ multiplex PCR; TCRdb keeps only in-frame clonotypes and omits some of them. Found here are around 1.1 million clones, approximately 80% of them singletons; the top ten hold almost 0.9%. Sample: memory CD4+ T cells from PBMCs. The sample's subset: CD45RA-negative fraction. The receptors originated from a man between 18 and 35 years old in good health. Some clones in this sample may be carry-over from other donors' samples.

The chain employs TRBV7-8 and TRBJ1-2; tentatively, D is TRBD1 (5 bases). The germline V gene encodes CDR1 SGHVS and CDR2 FQNEAQ. The CDR3 loop spans 12 amino acids. The germline V and J ends were trimmed by 5 bases and 8 bases, with 12 bases remaining between them. CDR3: CASSPTGAGYTF. The CDR3 nucleotides are TGTGCCAGCAGCCCCACCGGGGCAGGCTACACCTTC.

This chain uses TRBV5-1 with TRBJ1-1; the D is unclear. This CDR3 is built from 15 residues. V gave up 0 bases and J gave up 3 bases, with 12 bases separating them. CDR1 is SGHRS and CDR2 is YFSETQ in the germline V gene. DNA of the CDR3: TGCGCCAGCAGCTTGGCGGGCCTCAAGGACACTGAAGCTTTCTTT. Translated: CASSLAGLKDTEAFF.